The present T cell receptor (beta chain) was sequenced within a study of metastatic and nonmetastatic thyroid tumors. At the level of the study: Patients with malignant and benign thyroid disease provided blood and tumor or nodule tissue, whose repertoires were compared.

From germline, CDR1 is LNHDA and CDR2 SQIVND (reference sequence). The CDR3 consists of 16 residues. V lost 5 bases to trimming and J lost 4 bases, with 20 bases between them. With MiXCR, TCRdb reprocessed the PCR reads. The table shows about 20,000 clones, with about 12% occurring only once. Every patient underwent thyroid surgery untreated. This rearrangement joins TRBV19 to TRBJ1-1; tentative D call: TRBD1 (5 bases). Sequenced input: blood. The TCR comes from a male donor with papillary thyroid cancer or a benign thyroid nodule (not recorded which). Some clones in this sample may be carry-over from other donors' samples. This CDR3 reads CASSAKGGASGTEAFF. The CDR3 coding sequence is TGTGCCAGTAGTGCCAAGGGTGGGGCTTCGGGCACTGAAGCTTTCTTT.